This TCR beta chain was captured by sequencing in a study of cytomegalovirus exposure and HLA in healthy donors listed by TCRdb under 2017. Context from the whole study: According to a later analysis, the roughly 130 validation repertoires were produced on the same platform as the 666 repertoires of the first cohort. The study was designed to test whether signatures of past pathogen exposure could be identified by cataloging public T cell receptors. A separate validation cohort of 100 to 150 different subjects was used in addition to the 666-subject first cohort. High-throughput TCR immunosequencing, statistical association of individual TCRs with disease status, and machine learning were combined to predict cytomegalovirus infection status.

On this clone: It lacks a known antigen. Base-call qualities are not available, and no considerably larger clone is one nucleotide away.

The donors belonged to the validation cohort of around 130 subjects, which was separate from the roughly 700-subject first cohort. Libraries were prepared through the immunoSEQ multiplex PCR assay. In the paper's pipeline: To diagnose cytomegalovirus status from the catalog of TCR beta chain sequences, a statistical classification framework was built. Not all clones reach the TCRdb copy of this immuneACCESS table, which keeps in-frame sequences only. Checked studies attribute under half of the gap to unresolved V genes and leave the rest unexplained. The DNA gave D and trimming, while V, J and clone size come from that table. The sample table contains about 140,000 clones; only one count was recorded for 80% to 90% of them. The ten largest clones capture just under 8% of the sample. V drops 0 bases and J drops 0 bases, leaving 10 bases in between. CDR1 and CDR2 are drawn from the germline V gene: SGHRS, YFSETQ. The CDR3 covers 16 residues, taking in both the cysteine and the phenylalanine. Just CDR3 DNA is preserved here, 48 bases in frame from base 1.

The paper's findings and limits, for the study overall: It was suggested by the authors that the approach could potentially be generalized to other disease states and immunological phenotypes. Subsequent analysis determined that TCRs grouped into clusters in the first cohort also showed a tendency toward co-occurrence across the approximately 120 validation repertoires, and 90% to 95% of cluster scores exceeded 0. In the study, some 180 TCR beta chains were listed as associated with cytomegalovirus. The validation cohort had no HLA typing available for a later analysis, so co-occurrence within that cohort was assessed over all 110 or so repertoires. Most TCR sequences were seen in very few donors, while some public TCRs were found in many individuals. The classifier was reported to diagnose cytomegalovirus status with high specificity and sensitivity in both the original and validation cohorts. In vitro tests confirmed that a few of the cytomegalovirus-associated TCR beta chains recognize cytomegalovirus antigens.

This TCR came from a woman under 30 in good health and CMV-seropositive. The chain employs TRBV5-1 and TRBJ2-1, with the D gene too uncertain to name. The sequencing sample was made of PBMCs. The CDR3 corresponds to CASSLGRSSSYNEQFF. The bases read TGCGCCAGCAGCTTGGGCCGGTCGAGCTCCTACAATGAGCAGTTCTTC.